A single T cell receptor (beta chain) is shown here with its context. V shed 4 bases and J 8 bases; nucleotides not matched to a gene: 8. The germline gives CDR1 LNHDA, CDR2 SQIVND (reference sequence). This CDR3 is built from 14 residues. These data belong to a study of blood T cell repertoires in COVID-19. Only in-frame clones appear in the TCRdb table, and some are missing; sequencing was by immunoSEQ multiplex PCR. The repertoire holds about 56,000 clones, with approximately 72% as singletons. The rearrangement uses TRBV19 and TRBJ1-2, with 9 positions matching TRBD1. Sequencing was done on a sample of peripheral blood. This receptor was obtained from a woman in her seventies with COVID-19, enrolled during active disease. Written as DNA, the CDR3 is TGTGCCAGTAGTAACCGGGACAGGGTTGGCGGCTACACCTTC. It encodes CASSNRDRVGGYTF.